The rows below give T cell receptor beta chains drawn from one sample of a study of shared clonotypes between healthy human individuals. The data were produced by immunoSEQ multiplex PCR, yet TCRdb's version contains in-frame clones alone and is incomplete. The table shows approximately 2.1 million clones, with over 85% occurring only once. The sample taken for sequencing was naive CD4+ T cells from PBMCs. The receptors were sampled from a man aged 18 to 30 in good health. Some clones in this sample may be carry-over from other donors' samples. The CDR3 runs from the conserved cysteine through the conserved F or W. Fields, in order: D gene, J gene, V gene, clone size, CDR3 length, CDR3 protein, CDR3 DNA. D genes are given only for firm matches. Part of the rows lack a size; the others show once, few, many or a class for expanded clones.

d_gene: TRBD1
j_gene: TRBJ1-1
v_gene: TRBV5-1
abundance: -
len: 15
CDR3aa: CASSLYGTGNTEAFF
CDR3nt: TGCGCCAGCAGCTTGTACGGGACAGGGAACACTGAAGCTTTCTTT

d_gene: -
j_gene: TRBJ2-7
v_gene: TRBV7-6
abundance: -
len: 12
CDR3aa: CASSLYLGEQYF
CDR3nt: TGTGCCAGCAGCTTATATTTGGGAGAGCAGTACTTC

d_gene: -
j_gene: TRBJ1-1
v_gene: TRBV7-9
abundance: -
len: 14
CDR3aa: CASSYGTEDTEAFF
CDR3nt: TGTGCCAGCAGTTACGGGACGGAAGACACTGAAGCTTTCTTT

d_gene: -
j_gene: TRBJ2-3
v_gene: TRBV9
abundance: -
len: 13
CDR3aa: CASSVFGTDTQYF
CDR3nt: TGTGCCAGCAGCGTCTTTGGCACAGATACGCAGTATTTT

d_gene: -
j_gene: TRBJ2-1
v_gene: TRBV15
abundance: -
len: 17
CDR3aa: CATSRGTSPRSANEQFF
CDR3nt: TGTGCCACCAGCAGGGGAACGAGTCCCCGCAGCGCCAATGAGCAGTTCTTC

d_gene: -
j_gene: TRBJ2-5
v_gene: TRBV10-3
abundance: -
len: 14
CDR3aa: CAIRSPKRDETQYF
CDR3nt: TGTGCCATCAGGTCTCCTAAAAGGGACGAGACCCAGTACTTC

d_gene: -
j_gene: TRBJ2-3
v_gene: TRBV2
abundance: -
len: 14
CDR3aa: CASSDRVGTDTQYF
CDR3nt: TGTGCCAGCAGTGATAGGGTCGGCACAGATACGCAGTATTTT

d_gene: -
j_gene: TRBJ2-1
v_gene: TRBV18
abundance: -
len: 15
CDR3aa: CASSSGVRGGNEQFF
CDR3nt: TGTGCCAGCTCATCCGGGGTGCGAGGAGGAAATGAGCAGTTCTTC

d_gene: TRBD1
j_gene: TRBJ2-7
v_gene: TRBV28
abundance: -
len: 15
CDR3aa: CASSPPDRGLYEQYF
CDR3nt: TGTGCCAGCAGTCCCCCGGACAGGGGACTCTACGAGCAGTACTTC

d_gene: TRBD2
j_gene: TRBJ2-3
v_gene: TRBV28
abundance: -
len: 15
CDR3aa: CASSSAGEGGGTQYF
CDR3nt: TGTGCCAGCAGTTCAGCGGGAGAGGGAGGAGGTACGCAGTATTTT

d_gene: -
j_gene: TRBJ2-7
v_gene: TRBV21-1
abundance: -
len: 16
CDR3aa: CASSKRIDSLSYEQYF
CDR3nt: TGTGCCAGCAGCAAAAGAATCGACAGCCTCTCCTACGAGCAGTACTTC

d_gene: TRBD2
j_gene: TRBJ2-1
v_gene: TRBV29-1
abundance: -
len: 15
CDR3aa: CSVFPGREGGNEQFF
CDR3nt: TGCAGCGTTTTCCCGGGGCGGGAGGGTGGCAATGAGCAGTTCTTC

d_gene: -
j_gene: TRBJ2-5
v_gene: TRBV11-3
abundance: once
len: 15
CDR3aa: CASSPRTGDQETQYF
CDR3nt: TGTGCCAGCAGCCCCAGGACCGGCGACCAAGAGACCCAGTACTTC

d_gene: TRBD2
j_gene: TRBJ2-7
v_gene: TRBV10-3
abundance: -
len: 13
CDR3aa: CAISGTSSYEQYF
CDR3nt: TGTGCCATCAGTGGGACTAGCAGTTACGAGCAGTACTTC

d_gene: -
j_gene: TRBJ2-7
v_gene: TRBV7-2
abundance: -
len: 14
CDR3aa: CASSFIRVGGEQYF
CDR3nt: TGTGCCAGCAGCTTTATCAGGGTTGGAGGCGAGCAGTACTTC

d_gene: -
j_gene: TRBJ2-7
v_gene: TRBV29-1
abundance: -
len: 13
CDR3aa: CSAGAVLGDEQYF
CDR3nt: TGCAGCGCTGGGGCAGTGTTGGGTGACGAGCAGTACTTC

d_gene: -
j_gene: TRBJ1-2
v_gene: TRBV7-2
abundance: -
len: 15
CDR3aa: CASSPRRSLAGGYTF
CDR3nt: TGTGCCAGCAGCCCCCGCCGGTCCTTGGCGGGTGGCTACACCTTC